Following are 18 T cell receptor beta chains from one sample sequenced in a study of blood T cell repertoires in COVID-19. Clones were read by immunoSEQ multiplex PCR, and TCRdb kept only the in-frame ones, dropping some. The sample has fewer than 400,000 clones, around 90% seen once; the top ten hold around 9.3%. What was sequenced was PBMCs or T cells enriched from blood (not recorded which). These receptors were collected from a young woman who had recovered from COVID-19.

The genes are TRBV6-1 and TRBJ1-3, with a weak D call TRBD1 (5 bases). The CDR3 is made up of 15 amino acids. Trimming cost V 5 bases and J 4 bases, with 15 bases left between them. CDR1 is MNHNS, CDR2 SASEGT, per germline. The CDR3 DNA sequence: TGTGCCAGCAGTTCAAAAGGGGTTTTCGGAAACACCATATATTTT. Encoded protein: CASSSKGVFGNTIYF.

The CDR3 DNA reads as TGTGCCAGCAGCCAAGACGGAAGACTAGCGGGAGATACGCAGTATTTT. Its protein product is CASSQDGRLAGDTQYF. The rearrangement uses TRBV14 and TRBJ2-3; 10 positions match TRBD2. Germline CDR1 and CDR2: SGHDN and FVKESK. The CDR3 spans 16 residues. Trimming removed 0 bases from V and 5 bases from J; junction bases left unmatched: 5.

With respect to this clone: Other nucleotide sequences from this sample produce the same CDR3. The gene calls are TRBV25-1 and TRBJ1-2, with 8 bases identical to TRBD1. The germline V gene encodes CDR1 MGHDK and CDR2 SYGVNS. The junction had 4 bases not matched to a gene; V was cut back by 0 bases and J by 4 bases. The CDR3 runs to 15 residues. CDR3 sequence (DNA): TGTGCCAGCAGTGAATATCAGGGGGCGGGCTATGGCTACACCTTC. Protein product: CASSEYQGAGYGYTF.

The chain joins TRBV7-2 to TRBJ2-7, with D tentatively TRBD1 (6 bases). The CDR3 spans 13 residues. Germline CDR1 reads SGHTA; CDR2 reads FQGNSA. V lost 7 bases to trimming and J lost 6 bases, with 16 bases between them. The CDR3 sequence: CASTGVRGSEQYF. DNA for the CDR3: TGTGCCAGCACCGGGGTAAGGGGGAGCGAGCAGTACTTC. Drawing the rest from reference TRBV7-2 and TRBJ2-7, the complete variable domain is GAGVSQSPSNKVTEKGKDVELRCDPISGHTALYWYRQSLGQGLEFLIYFQGNSAPDKSGLPSDRFSAERTGGSVSTLTIQRTQQEDSAVYLCASTGVRGSEQYFGPGTRLTVT.

This chain uses TRBV20-1 with TRBJ2-3, with unresolved D. The CDR3 is made up of 11 amino acids. CDR1 DFQATT and CDR2 SNEGSKA come from the germline V gene (reference sequence). V lost 7 bases to trimming and J lost 2 bases, with 7 bases between them. The CDR3 DNA sequence: TGCAGTGGGGCGTTCACAGATACGCAGTATTTT. It translates to CSGAFTDTQYF.

This chain joins TRBV30 and TRBJ1-1, with D possibly TRBD1 on 6 matching bases. The CDR3 length is 16 residues. The V end was cut by 0 bases, the J end by 6 bases, with 20 bases between. Germline assignment: CDR1 GTSNPN and CDR2 SVGIG (reference sequence). The DNA for the CDR3 is TGTGCCTGGAGTGTACGGTATGGGGGCCCTAGGTCTGAAGCTTTCTTT. It is translated as CAWSVRYGGPRSEAFF.

The chain combines TRBV7-9 with TRBJ1-2; 7 nucleotides align to TRBD1. Germline assignment: CDR1 SEHNR and CDR2 FQNEAQ (reference sequence). The CDR3 has 14 residues. Trimming took 7 bases from V and 4 from J; bases not matched to a gene: 9. The CDR3 here is CASTLGDRAYGYTF. The CDR3 DNA reads as TGTGCCAGCACGTTAGGCGACAGGGCCTATGGCTACACCTTC.

The chain uses TRBV5-4 and TRBJ1-6, with TRBD1 as a possible D gene (6 bases). Looked up from germline, CDR1 is SGHNT and CDR2 is YYREEE (reference sequence). The CDR3 spans 15 residues. The V and J ends lost 0 bases and 11 bases respectively, with 15 bases between them. In nucleotides, the CDR3 is TGTGCCAGCAGCTTGGGAGGGACACGAGAACCACCCCTCCACTTT. Protein product: CASSLGGTREPPLHF. Full variable domain (rest looked up from reference TRBV5-4 and TRBJ1-6): ETGVTQSPTHLIKTRGQQVTLRCSSQSGHNTVSWYQQALGQGPQFIFQYYREEENGRGNFPPRFSGLQFPNYSSELNVNALELDDSALYLCASSLGGTREPPLHFGNGTRLTVT.

V and J are TRBV5-1 and TRBJ1-1; the D gene is possibly TRBD1 (5 bases). Trimming cost V 0 bases and J 0 bases, with 12 bases left between them. This CDR3 comprises 16 residues. Germline assignment: CDR1 SGHRS and CDR2 YFSETQ. The CDR3 sequence: CASSLGGGMLNTEAFF. The CDR3 nucleotides are TGCGCCAGCAGCTTGGGCGGGGGGATGTTGAACACTGAAGCTTTCTTT.

The V and J genes are TRBV27 and TRBJ2-1; TRBD1 matches at 7 bases. There are 13 residues in the CDR3. V shed 7 bases, J shed 5 bases, and the junction held 5 bases outside the gene matches. Germline CDR1 reads MNHEY; CDR2 reads SMNVEV (reference sequence). CDR3 nucleotides: TGTGCCAGCAAACAGGGGTTCAACAATGAGCAGTTCTTC. The encoded protein is CASKQGFNNEQFF.

The chain links TRBV21-1 to TRBJ2-3; the D call TRBD1 from the table was never checked on the DNA. TRBV21-1 has pseudogene status. This CDR3 spans 18 amino acids. CDR3 protein: CASSKGGLKQGTADTQYF. CDR3 in DNA: TGTGCCAGCAGCAAAGGGGGTCTAAAACAGGGGACGGCAGATACGCAGTATTTT.

The chain employs TRBV29-1 and TRBJ2-3; TRBD2 matches at 8 bases. V trimming: 2 bases; J trimming: 2 bases; junction bases outside the gene matches: 15. Germline V gives CDR1 SQVTM, CDR2 ANQGSEA. The CDR3 contains 18 residues. The CDR3 DNA is TGCAGCGTTGAATCGGGGGGGTTTAGCGGTTCCCTCACAGATACGCAGTATTTT. Translation: CSVESGGFSGSLTDTQYF.

The chain couples TRBV27 to TRBJ1-2, with a weak D call TRBD1 (5 bases). The CDR3 is 13 residues long. Trimming cost V 2 bases and J 6 bases, with 10 bases left between them. Germline values: CDR1 MNHEY, CDR2 SMNVEV (reference sequence). The CDR3: CASSLGGTNGYTF. CDR3 DNA: TGTGCCAGCAGTTTAGGAGGGACGAATGGCTACACCTTC.

The rearrangement links TRBV13 to TRBJ2-1; tentative D call: TRBD2 (5 bases). Trimming pared 7 bases from V and 5 bases from J, leaving 18 bases between. CDR1 is PRHDT and CDR2 is FYEKMQ in the germline V gene (reference sequence). This CDR3 has 15 amino acids. CDR3 DNA: TGTGCCAGCACGACTGGACTCAGAATACACAATGAGCAGTTCTTC. It yields the protein CASTTGLRIHNEQFF.

The chain recombines TRBV4-2 with TRBJ2-5; 10 nucleotides agree with TRBD2. Trimming removed 2 bases from V and 5 bases from J; junction bases left unmatched: 11. This CDR3 has 17 amino acids. Germline CDR1 LGHNA, CDR2 YNFKEQ. This CDR3 is CASSQLAPSGSLETQYF. The CDR3 bases are TGTGCCAGCAGCCAACTAGCCCCTAGCGGGAGTCTTGAGACCCAGTACTTC.

CDR3 nucleotide sequence: TGTGCCAGCAGTCGGGACAGGGGAACTGAAGCTTTCTTT. Residues: CASSRDRGTEAFF. The chain uses TRBV6-5 and TRBJ1-1; 10 nucleotides align to TRBD1. This CDR3 has 13 amino acids. Per the germline V gene, CDR1 is MNHEY and CDR2 is SVGAGI. The junction had 2 bases not matched to a gene; V was cut back by 5 bases and J by 5 bases.

The CDR3 region has the DNA TGTGCCAGCAGCCCCCCCGGCGGTCCGCTTGGAAACACCATATATTTT. It encodes CASSPPGGPLGNTIYF. The genes are TRBV9 and TRBJ1-3; no firm D call. The CDR3 is 16 residues long. Germline CDR1 and CDR2: SGDLS and YYNGEE. With 4 bases removed from V and 3 bases from J, the gap between germline ends came to 17 bases.

The chain links TRBV11-1 to TRBJ2-5; possibly TRBD2 for D (6 bases). V lost 0 bases and J lost 7, with 15 bases in between. The germline CDR1 and CDR2 sequences are SGHAT and FQDESV (reference sequence). The length of the CDR3 is 15 residues. This CDR3 reads CASSLAANPGGTQYF. DNA for the CDR3: TGTGCCAGCAGCTTAGCGGCTAACCCCGGGGGGACCCAGTACTTC.